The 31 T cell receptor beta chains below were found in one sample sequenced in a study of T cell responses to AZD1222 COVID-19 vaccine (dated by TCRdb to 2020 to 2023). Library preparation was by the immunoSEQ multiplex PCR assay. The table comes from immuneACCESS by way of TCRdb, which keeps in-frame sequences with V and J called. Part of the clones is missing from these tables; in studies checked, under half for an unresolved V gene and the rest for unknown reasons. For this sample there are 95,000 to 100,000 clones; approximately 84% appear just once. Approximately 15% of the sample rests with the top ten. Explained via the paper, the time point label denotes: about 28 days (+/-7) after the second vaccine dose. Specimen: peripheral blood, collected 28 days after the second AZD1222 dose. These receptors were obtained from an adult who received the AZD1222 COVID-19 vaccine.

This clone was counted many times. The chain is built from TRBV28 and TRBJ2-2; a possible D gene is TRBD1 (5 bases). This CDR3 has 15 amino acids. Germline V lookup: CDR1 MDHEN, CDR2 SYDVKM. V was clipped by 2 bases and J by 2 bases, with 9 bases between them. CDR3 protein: CASSLTGTNTGELFF. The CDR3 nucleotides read TGTGCCAGCAGTTTAACAGGTACCAACACCGGGGAGCTGTTTTTT.

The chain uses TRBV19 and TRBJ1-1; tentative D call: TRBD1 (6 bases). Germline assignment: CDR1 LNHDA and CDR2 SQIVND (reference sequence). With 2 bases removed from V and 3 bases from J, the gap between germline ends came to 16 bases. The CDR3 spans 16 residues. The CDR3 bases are TGTGCCAGTAGTATATGGGGCGGGGGCTCGGACACTGAAGCTTTCTTT. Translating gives CASSIWGGGSDTEAFF.

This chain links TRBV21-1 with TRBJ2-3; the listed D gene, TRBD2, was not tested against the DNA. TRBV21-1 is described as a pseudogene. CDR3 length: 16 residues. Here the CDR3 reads CASSNREREPGDTQYF. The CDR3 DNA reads TGTGCCAGCAGCAATCGTGAGCGGGAACCGGGAGATACGCAGTATTTT.

The CDR3 reads CASGWSTSGSVPYEQYF. The CDR3 DNA follows: TGTGCTAGTGGTTGGTCGACTAGCGGGAGTGTACCCTACGAGCAGTACTTC. This sequence joins TRBV12-5 and TRBJ2-7; TRBD2 matches 12 bases. Per the germline V gene, CDR1 is LGHNT and CDR2 is FRNRAP. V was pared by 4 bases and J by 2 bases, with 9 bases of the junction left unmatched. The CDR3 has 17 residues. Based on the CDR3 plus reference TRBV12-5 and TRBJ2-7, the full variable domain is DARVTQTPRHKVTEMGQEVTMRCQPILGHNTVFWYRQTMMQGLELLAYFRNRAPLDDSGMPKDRFSAEMPDATLATLKIQPSEPRDSAVYFCASGWSTSGSVPYEQYFGPGTRLTVT.

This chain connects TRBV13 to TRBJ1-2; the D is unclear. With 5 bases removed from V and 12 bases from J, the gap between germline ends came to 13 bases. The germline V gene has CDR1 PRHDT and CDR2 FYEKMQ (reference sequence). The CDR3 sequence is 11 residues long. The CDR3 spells CASSLSGYHTF. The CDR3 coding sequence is TGTGCCAGCAGCCTTTCAGGTTACCACACCTTC. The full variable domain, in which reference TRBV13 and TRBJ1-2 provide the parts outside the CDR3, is AAGVIQSPRHLIKEKRETATLKCYPIPRHDTVYWYQQGPGQDPQFLISFYEKMQSDKGSIPDRFSAQQFSDYHSELNMSSLELGDSALYFCASSLSGYHTFGSGTRLTVV.

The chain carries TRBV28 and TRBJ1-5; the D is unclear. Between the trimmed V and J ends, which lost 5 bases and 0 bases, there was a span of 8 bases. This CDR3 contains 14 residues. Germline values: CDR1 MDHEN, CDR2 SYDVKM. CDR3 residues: CASSTHYSNQPQHF. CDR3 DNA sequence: TGTGCCAGCAGTACCCATTATAGCAATCAGCCCCAGCATTTT.

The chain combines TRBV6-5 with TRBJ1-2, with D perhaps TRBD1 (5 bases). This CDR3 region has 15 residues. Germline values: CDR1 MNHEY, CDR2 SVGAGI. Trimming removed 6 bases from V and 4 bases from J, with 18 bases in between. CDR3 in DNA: TGTGCCAGCAGACCCCCGCGTTTGGGACTCTATGGCTACACCTTC. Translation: CASRPPRLGLYGYTF.

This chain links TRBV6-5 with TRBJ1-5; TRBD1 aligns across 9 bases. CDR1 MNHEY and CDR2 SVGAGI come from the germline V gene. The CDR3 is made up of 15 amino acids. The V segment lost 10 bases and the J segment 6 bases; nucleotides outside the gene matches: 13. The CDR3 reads CATESLGQGIQPQHF. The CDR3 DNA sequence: TGTGCCACCGAATCCCTGGGACAGGGAATTCAGCCCCAGCATTTT.

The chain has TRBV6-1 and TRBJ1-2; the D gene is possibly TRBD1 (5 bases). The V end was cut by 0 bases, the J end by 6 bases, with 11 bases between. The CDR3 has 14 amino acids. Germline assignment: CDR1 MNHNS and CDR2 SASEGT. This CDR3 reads CASSEAGTPDGYTF. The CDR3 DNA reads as TGTGCCAGCAGTGAAGCCGGGACGCCGGATGGCTACACCTTC.

The CDR3 coding sequence is TGCAGTGCTATCCGAGGGAGGGGCTACACCTTC. It yields the protein CSAIRGRGYTF. The rearrangement links TRBV20-1 to TRBJ1-2; D remains unclear. Germline values: CDR1 DFQATT, CDR2 SNEGSKA (reference sequence). V was shortened by 4 bases and J by 8 bases, with 11 bases between the two germline ends. The CDR3 is 11 amino acids.

CDR3 loop: CASSLSRGLGEKLFF. The CDR3 nucleotides are TGTGCCAGCAGTTTATCGCGGGGGTTGGGGGAAAAACTGTTTTTT. V gene TRBV27 combines with J gene TRBJ1-4, with D perhaps matching TRBD1 (5 bases). Trimming stripped 0 bases from V and 8 bases from J, with 13 bases between. The CDR3 loop spans 15 amino acids. Germline V gives CDR1 MNHEY, CDR2 SMNVEV (reference sequence).

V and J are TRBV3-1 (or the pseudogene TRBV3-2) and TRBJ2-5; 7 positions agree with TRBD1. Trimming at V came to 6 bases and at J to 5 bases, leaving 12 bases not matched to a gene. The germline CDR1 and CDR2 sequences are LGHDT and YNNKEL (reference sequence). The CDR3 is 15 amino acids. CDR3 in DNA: TGTGCCAGCAGAGAAAACAGGGGCTTAGGGGAGACCCAGTACTTC. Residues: CASRENRGLGETQYF.

The CDR3, as DNA: TGTGCCAGCAGTTACGTGGTGGGAGGCTCCTACGAGCAGTACTTC. Translating it yields CASSYVVGGSYEQYF. The chain couples TRBV6-5 to TRBJ2-7, with D maybe TRBD2 (6 bases). This CDR3 contains 15 residues. Trimming shortened V by 2 bases and J by 0 bases, and 11 bases separated the two germline ends. The V gene's germline CDR1 is MNHEY and CDR2 SVGAGI.

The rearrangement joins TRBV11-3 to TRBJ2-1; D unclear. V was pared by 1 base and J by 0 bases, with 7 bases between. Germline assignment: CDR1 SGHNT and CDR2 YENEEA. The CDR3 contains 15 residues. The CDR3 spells CASSLGTSSYNEQFF. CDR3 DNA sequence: TGTGCCAGCAGCTTAGGCACGAGCTCCTACAATGAGCAGTTCTTC.

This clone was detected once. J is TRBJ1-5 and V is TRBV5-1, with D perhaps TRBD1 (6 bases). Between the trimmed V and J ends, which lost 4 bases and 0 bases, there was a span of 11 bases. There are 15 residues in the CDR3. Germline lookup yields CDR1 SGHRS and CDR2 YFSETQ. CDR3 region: CASSLDSHSNQPQHF. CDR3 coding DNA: TGCGCCAGCAGCCTGGACAGCCATAGCAATCAGCCCCAGCATTTT. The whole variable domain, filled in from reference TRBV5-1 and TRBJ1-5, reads KAGVTQTPRYLIKTRGQQVTLSCSPISGHRSVSWYQQTPGQGLQFLFEYFSETQRNKGNFPGRFSGRQFSNSRSEMNVSTLELGDSALYLCASSLDSHSNQPQHFGDGTRLSIL.

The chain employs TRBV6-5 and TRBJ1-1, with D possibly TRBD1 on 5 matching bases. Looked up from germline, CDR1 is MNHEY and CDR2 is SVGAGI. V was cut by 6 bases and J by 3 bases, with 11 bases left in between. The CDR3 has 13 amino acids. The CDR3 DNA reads TGTGCCAGCAGCCCGGGACCTTACACTGAAGCTTTCTTT. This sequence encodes CASSPGPYTEAFF.

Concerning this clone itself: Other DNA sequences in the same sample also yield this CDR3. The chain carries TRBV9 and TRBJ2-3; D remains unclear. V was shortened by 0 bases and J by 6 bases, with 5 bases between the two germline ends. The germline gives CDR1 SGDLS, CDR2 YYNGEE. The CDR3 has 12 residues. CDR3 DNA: TGTGCCAGCAGCGTAGGATTGGATACGCAGTATTTT. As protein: CASSVGLDTQYF. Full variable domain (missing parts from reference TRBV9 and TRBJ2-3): DSGVTQTPKHLITATGQRVTLRCSPRSGDLSVYWYQQSLDQGLQFLIQYYNGEERAKGNILERFSAQQFPDLHSELNLSSLELGDSALYFCASSVGLDTQYFGPGTRLTVL.

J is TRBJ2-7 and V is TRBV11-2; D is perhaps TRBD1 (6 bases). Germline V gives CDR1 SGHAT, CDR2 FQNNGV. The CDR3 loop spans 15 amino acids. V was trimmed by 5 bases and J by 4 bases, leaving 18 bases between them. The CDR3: CASSHFDRLRYEQYF. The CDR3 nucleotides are TGTGCCAGCAGCCACTTTGACAGGCTGCGTTACGAGCAGTACTTC.

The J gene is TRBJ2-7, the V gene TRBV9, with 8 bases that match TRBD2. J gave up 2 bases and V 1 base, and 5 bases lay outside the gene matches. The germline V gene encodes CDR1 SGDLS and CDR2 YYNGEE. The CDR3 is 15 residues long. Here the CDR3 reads CASSVSAGGAYEQYF. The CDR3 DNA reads TGTGCCAGCAGCGTAAGTGCGGGAGGTGCCTACGAGCAGTACTTC.

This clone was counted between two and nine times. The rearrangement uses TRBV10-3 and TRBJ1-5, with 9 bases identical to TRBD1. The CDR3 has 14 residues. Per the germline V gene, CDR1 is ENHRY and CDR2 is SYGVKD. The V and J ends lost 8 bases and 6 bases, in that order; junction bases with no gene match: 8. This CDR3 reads CAIAPGTGSQPQHF. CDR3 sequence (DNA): TGTGCCATCGCTCCCGGGACAGGGAGTCAGCCCCAGCATTTT.

CDR3 protein: CASALGGTEGNTIYF. CDR3 DNA sequence: TGTGCCAGCGCGCTGGGGGGGACGGAGGGAAACACCATATATTTT. This chain uses TRBV7-9 with TRBJ1-3, with D possibly being TRBD1 (5 bases). The V gene lost 8 bases and the J gene lost 4 bases, with 18 bases spanning the gap. The CDR3 sequence is 15 residues long. Per germline, CDR1 SEHNR and CDR2 FQNEAQ (reference sequence).

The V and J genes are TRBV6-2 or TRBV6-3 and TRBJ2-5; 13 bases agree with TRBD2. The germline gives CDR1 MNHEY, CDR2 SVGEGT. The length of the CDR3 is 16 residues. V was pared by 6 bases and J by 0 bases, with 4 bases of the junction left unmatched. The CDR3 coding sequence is TGTGCCAGCAGCCGAGGACTAGCGGGGGACCAAGAGACCCAGTACTTC. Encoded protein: CASSRGLAGDQETQYF.

The CDR3: CASSNTGGDEKLFF. CDR3 nucleotide sequence: TGCGCCAGCAGCAACACAGGGGGCGACGAAAAACTGTTTTTT. The chain joins TRBV5-1 to TRBJ1-4; 9 bases agree with TRBD1. V gave up 4 bases and J gave up 8 bases; unmatched junction bases: 6. The CDR3 loop spans 14 amino acids. Looked up from germline, CDR1 is SGHRS and CDR2 is YFSETQ.

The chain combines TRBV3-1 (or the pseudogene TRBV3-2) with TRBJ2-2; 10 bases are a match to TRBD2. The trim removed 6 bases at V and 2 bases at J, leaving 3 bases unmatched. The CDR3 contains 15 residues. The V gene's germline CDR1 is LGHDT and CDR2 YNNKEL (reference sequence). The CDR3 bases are TGTGCCAGCAGACTAGCGGGATCCAACACCGGGGAGCTGTTTTTT. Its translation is CASRLAGSNTGELFF.

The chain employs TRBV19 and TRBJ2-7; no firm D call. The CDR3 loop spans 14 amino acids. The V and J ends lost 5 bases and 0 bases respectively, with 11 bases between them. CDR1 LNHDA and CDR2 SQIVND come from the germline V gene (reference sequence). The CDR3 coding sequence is TGTGCCAGTAGTGTGACCGATCGCTCCTACGAGCAGTACTTC. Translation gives CASSVTDRSYEQYF.

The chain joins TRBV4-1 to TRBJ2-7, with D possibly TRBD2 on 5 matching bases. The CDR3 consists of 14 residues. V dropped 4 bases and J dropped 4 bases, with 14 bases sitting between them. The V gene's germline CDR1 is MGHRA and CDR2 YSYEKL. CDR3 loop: CASSLRADRYEQYF. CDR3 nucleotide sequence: TGCGCCAGCAGCCTGAGGGCGGATAGATACGAGCAGTACTTC.

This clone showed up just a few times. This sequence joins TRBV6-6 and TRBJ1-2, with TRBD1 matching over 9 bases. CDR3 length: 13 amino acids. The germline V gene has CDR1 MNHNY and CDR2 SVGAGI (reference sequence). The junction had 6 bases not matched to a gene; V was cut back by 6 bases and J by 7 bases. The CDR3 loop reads CASREGTGLGYTF. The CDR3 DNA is TGTGCCAGCAGGGAAGGGACAGGGCTTGGCTACACCTTC.

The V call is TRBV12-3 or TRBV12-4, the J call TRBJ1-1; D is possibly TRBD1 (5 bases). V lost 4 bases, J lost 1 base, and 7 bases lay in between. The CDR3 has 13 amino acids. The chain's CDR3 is CASSSQENTEAFF. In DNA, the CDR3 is TGTGCCAGCAGTTCACAGGAGAACACTGAAGCTTTCTTT.

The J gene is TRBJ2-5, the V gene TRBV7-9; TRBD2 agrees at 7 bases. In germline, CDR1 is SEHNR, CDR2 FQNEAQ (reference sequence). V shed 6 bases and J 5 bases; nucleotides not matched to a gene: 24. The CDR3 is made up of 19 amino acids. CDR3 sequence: CASRRGRNPRRREMETQYF. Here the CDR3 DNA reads TGTGCCAGCAGGCGTGGGCGAAATCCGAGGAGGCGGGAGATGGAGACCCAGTACTTC.

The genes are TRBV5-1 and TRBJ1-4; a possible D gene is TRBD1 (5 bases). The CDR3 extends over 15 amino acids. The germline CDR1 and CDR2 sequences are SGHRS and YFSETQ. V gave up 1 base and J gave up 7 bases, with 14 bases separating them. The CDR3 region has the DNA TGCGCCAGCAGCTTGTGGGGGGAAGGAGGTGAAAAACTGTTTTTT. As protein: CASSLWGEGGEKLFF.

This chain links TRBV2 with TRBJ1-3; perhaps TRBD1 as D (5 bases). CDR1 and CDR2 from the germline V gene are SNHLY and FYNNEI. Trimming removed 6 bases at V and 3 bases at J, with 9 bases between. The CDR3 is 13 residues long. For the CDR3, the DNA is TGTGCCAGCAGGGGGGACTTTGGAAACACCATATATTTT. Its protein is CASRGDFGNTIYF. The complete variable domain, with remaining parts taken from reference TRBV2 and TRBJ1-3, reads EPEVTQTPSHQVTQMGQEVILRCVPISNHLYFYWYRQILGQKVEFLVSFYNNEISEKSEIFDDQFSVERPDGSNFTLKIRSTKLEDSAMYFCASRGDFGNTIYFGEGSWLTVV.